Listed here is a single TCR beta chain. Its antigen is as yet unknown. This entry belongs to a study of beta chain features in type 1 diabetes. Regarding the study as a whole: Shortening that was moderate but significant affected the TCRB CDR3s of Type 1 diabetes patients in all four CD4+ subsets.

Germline CDR1 MDHEN, CDR2 SYDVKM. This CDR3 comprises 15 residues. With 5 bases clipped from V and 3 bases from J, the junction kept 10 bases outside the gene matches. Sorted CD4+ subsets: naive, central memory, regulatory, stem cell-like memory (CD45RO/CCR7/CD25/CD127/CD95/CD27 panel). The entirety of the isolated RNA underwent reverse transcription, so expressed TCRB transcripts were sequenced. Assay used: immunoSEQ multiplex PCR; TCRdb lists only in-frame clones, some missing. The sample has roughly 150,000 clones, around 8% seen once; the top ten hold approximately 0.85%. This chain connects TRBV28 to TRBJ2-7; the match to TRBD1 covers 7 bases. The sequenced material came from central memory CD4+ T cells from blood. The receptor was isolated from a woman in her thirties or forties with type 1 diabetes. The CDR3 loop reads CASSGRTGGLYEQYF. CDR3 coding DNA: TGTGCCAGCAGTGGACGGACAGGAGGACTCTACGAGCAGTACTTC.